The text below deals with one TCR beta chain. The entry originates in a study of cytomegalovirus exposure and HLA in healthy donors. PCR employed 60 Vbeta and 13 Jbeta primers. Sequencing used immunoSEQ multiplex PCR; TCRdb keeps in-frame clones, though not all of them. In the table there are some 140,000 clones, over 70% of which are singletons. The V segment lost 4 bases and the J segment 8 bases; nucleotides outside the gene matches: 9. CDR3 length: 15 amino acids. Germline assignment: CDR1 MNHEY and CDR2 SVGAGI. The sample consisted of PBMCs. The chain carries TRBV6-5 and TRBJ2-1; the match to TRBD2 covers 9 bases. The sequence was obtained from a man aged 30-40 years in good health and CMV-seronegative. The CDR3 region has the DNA TGTGCCAGCAGTTCTGGGCTAGCGGGGTGGGATGAGCAGTTCTTC. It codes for CASSSGLAGWDEQFF.